The sequence of this T cell receptor (beta chain) was determined in a study of cytomegalovirus exposure and HLA in healthy donors. Overall study results and limits: Analysis was performed later, and it showed HLA-associated TCR beta chains to be more clonally expanded than equally common others. Using a false discovery rate of 0.05, a later analysis showed that around 16,000 TCR beta sequences were associated with HLA alleles. In an earlier analysis, about 87% or about 30%: the productive usage of most TCR beta V segments.

The PCR ran on 60 Vbeta and 13 Jbeta primers. Clones were read by immunoSEQ multiplex PCR, and TCRdb kept only the in-frame ones, dropping some. Its table lists under 90,000 clones. As concerns this clone: The antigen remains undetermined.

CDR3 length: 14 residues. Germline CDR1 is SGHRS and CDR2 is YFSETQ. V was pared by 0 bases and J by 5 bases, with 11 bases between. The clonotype originates from a female donor in good health and CMV-seropositive. The V and J genes are TRBV5-1 and TRBJ2-5, with D possibly matching TRBD1 (6 bases). Material for sequencing was PBMCs. The CDR3: CASSLEQGWETQYF. The CDR3 bases are TGCGCCAGCAGCTTGGAACAGGGTTGGGAGACCCAGTACTTC.